This entry features one T cell receptor beta chain sequence. Its antigen is unknown. No much larger clone is present one base from it, and per-base qualities are unavailable. This sample is part of a study of regulatory T cells in long-lasting Graves disease (dated by TCRdb to about 2021). Study-wide context: In the newly diagnosed Graves' disease group, patients had been taking antithyroid drugs for less than 3 months. A total of around 35 samples underwent TCR sequencing, from around 13 patients with persistent Graves' disease and some 20 patients with newly diagnosed Graves' disease. The study was conducted in China and was registered as a clinical trial. This study used TCR sequencing and RNA sequencing of peripheral blood to compare persistent Graves' disease patients against newly diagnosed Graves' disease patients. Overall study results and their limits: Lower TCR Shannon entropy and fewer highly expanded clones were observed in persistent Graves' disease patients than in newly diagnosed patients, which suggested clonal expansion. Sequencing and analysis were restricted to the TCR beta chain. As a limitation, the authors acknowledged that the small sample size may reduce accuracy. A larger number of public clonotypes was shared among persistent patients (around 3,000) than among newly diagnosed patients (roughly 930). Only peripheral blood was studied, because thyroid tissue, the primary lesion, was inaccessible.

In the paper's terms, the time point label means: newly diagnosed GD, antithyroid drugs for less than 3 months. RNA was extracted from PBMCs in TRIzol for both TCR sequencing and RNA sequencing. Graves' disease was diagnosed according to American Thyroid Association guidelines. Patients were recruited from an endocrinology department in Xi'an, China. Each patient gave around 9.2 milliliters of peripheral blood, collected in an EDTA anticoagulant tube. Ficoll Paque Plus density gradient separation was used to isolate PBMCs, and no additional T cell sorting was done. An Agilent 2100 Bioanalyzer and agarose gel were used to check RNA quality, while a NanoDrop 2000 measured RNA concentration. The library relied on multiplex PCR. Reads for this sample came from an Illumina HiSeq 4000. To build TCR beta libraries, CDR3 regions were amplified by Arm-PCR using iRepertoire HTBI primers. PCR products were gel purified before sequencing. Regarding the original processing steps: Across samples, 60 to 80 TRBV and 13 to 15 TRBJ segments were identified and used for gene usage analysis of CDR3 amino acid clonotypes. Filtered high-quality paired reads were merged into contigs using COPE and FqMerger. Contigs were aligned with BLAST to IMGT TRBV, TRBD and TRBJ reference genes, and CDR3 was defined per IMGT. Highly expanded clones were defined as clonotypes with a frequency above 0.1%. Repertoire diversity was measured by Shannon entropy, and V-J evenness by the Gini coefficient. A clonotype was considered public if more than one individual shared it. TCRdb took the public reads, trimmed them with fastp at Q25, ran MiXCR for clone calling and kept in-frame beta chains. Rows are unified per CDR3 protein, each entry keeping the most common DNA and genes. TCRdb's processing, not the study's, gives the V and J calls here. Recorded for this sample are over 500,000 distinct CDR3 sequences; about 15% of them occurred a single time. Together, the top ten hold 18% of the sample.

These data also formed part of another study, on T cells in Graves' hyperthyroidism and ophthalmopathy. In that second paper, the authors write: Graves' hyperthyroidism was defined as stable when no progression to ophthalmopathy occurred over 18 months of follow-up. The hyperthyroidism patients were between 18 and 65 years old and newly diagnosed, with a disease duration of less than 2 months. The study excluded patients with uncontrolled infections, other autoimmune diseases, pregnancy or lactation. Diagnoses were based on clinical symptoms, serum thyroxine and TRAb, thyroid ultrasound and orbital computed tomography. The first round of RT-PCR for the TCR CDR3 was performed with the HTBI primer set and the Qiagen OneStep RT-PCR kit. Most expanded thyroid clonotypes (frequency above 0.001) were also found in blood, which suggests that blood repertoires may mirror thyroid immune responses. A model built on a 13 V-J signature distinguished ophthalmopathy from stable hyperthyroidism, reaching around 87% sensitivity and about 81% specificity in cross-validation and 80%/75% in testing. In validation, progression to ophthalmopathy was predicted by the model with roughly 71% sensitivity and 72.22% specificity, a median of roughly 6 months before onset. TCR V-J signatures able to tell the groups apart were searched for in a discovery cohort of around 95 patients, of whom roughly 42 had Graves' ophthalmopathy and roughly 57 had stable Graves' hyperthyroidism. An independent validation cohort of around 20 hyperthyroidism patients and about 16 patients who later progressed to ophthalmopathy tested prospective prediction of ophthalmopathy. For training and testing, the 80 to 100 patients in the discovery cohort were randomly divided in a 7:3 ratio. In addition, the study compared T-cell repertoires in thyroid tissue and in blood from roughly 6 Graves' hyperthyroidism patients. Following sampling, methimazole starting at 30 mg daily was given to hyperthyroidism patients, and high-dose intravenous methylprednisolone was given to ophthalmopathy patients. Libraries were constructed in a second round of multiplex PCR, after which size selection and purification were carried out. Sequencing of the libraries was done on an Illumina HiSeq2000 using paired-end 100 bp reads. SOAPnuke was used to process the raw data, removing reads that contained adapters or uncalled bases, had a mean Phred below 15, or lacked an exact match to the constant primer or identifier. COPE v1.2.5 was used to merge high-quality paired reads, and clonotypes were defined as unique nucleotide sequences. Clonotypes were aligned to IMGT TRBV, TRBD and TRBJ reference segments using MiTCR v1.1. Analysis was restricted to V-J combinations with a frequency above 0.0001, which covered about 99% of repertoires. A TCS score was defined as the ratio between F50 (clonal expansion) and ExV (chaos), using BLOSUM62-based TCRdist between CDR3 peptides within each V-J. Welch's t-statistics and random forest reduced several hundred V-J features to roughly 13, which were used in a naive Bayes classifier (R e1071). No statistical method was used to set the sample size in advance, and investigators knew the group allocation. The paper reports TCR Vbeta CDR3 sequencing of approximately 140 peripheral blood samples: under 45 ophthalmopathy, 70 to 85 hyperthyroidism and approximately 17 progressor patients.

The clonotype was recovered from a woman between 25 and 40 years old with Graves disease. Donor details come from another sample of the same person, matched by shared clones. This specimen was peripheral blood mononuclear cells (PBMCs), taken at new diagnosis, from a patient treated with antithyroid drugs.

The CDR3 protein: CASFSQQGPEARQPQHF. The sequenced DNA is TGCGCCAGTTTTTCTCAACAGGGGCCGGAGGCAAGGCAGCCCCAGCATTTT. The receptor chain draws on TRBV10-2 and TRBJ1-5; TRBD1 fits 7 bases in the junction. The CDR3 spans 17 residues, from the cysteine through the phenylalanine. Kept here is only the CDR3 DNA, which spans 51 bases and is read in frame from base 1. For this chain, trimming is 9 bases at the V end and 7 bases at the J end, and the number of junction bases without a gene match is 21. The germline V gene provides CDR1 WSHSY and CDR2 SAAADI.